This TCR beta chain was captured in a study of blood T cells in healthy people across ages. Study observations and caveats: When set beside aged donors, long-lived donors presented more naive CD4+ cells and higher diversity.

The table lists this clonotype with many counts. What it binds is not known. With 6 bases clipped from V and 4 bases from J, the junction kept 5 bases outside the gene matches. The CDR3 length is 16 residues. It was with a sample-barcoded 5' primer and a J-beta primer mix that a second PCR of about 6 to 12 cycles was run. Every cDNA molecule carried a tag from a template-switch adaptor bearing 12 random nucleotides. TCRdb re-derived calls from the 5' RACE reads in MiXCR, one entry per CDR3 protein. The sample has fewer than 700,000 distinct CDR3 sequences; roughly 48% are singletons. The receptor comes from a man at least 80 years old in good health. The sample comprised blood. The chain combines TRBV12-3 or TRBV12-4 with TRBJ2-1; 14 bases map to TRBD2. DNA for the CDR3: TGTGCCAGCAGCCCCGGACTAGCGGGAGGTTACAATGAGCAGTTCTTC. This gives the protein CASSPGLAGGYNEQFF.